Listed below are T cell receptor beta chains from one sample, sequenced in a study of radiotherapy plus CTLA-4 blockade in lung cancer. The method was immunoSEQ multiplex PCR; TCRdb's version includes in-frame clones alone and lacks a portion of them. Of about 49,000 clones detected, about 85% appear once; the ten largest clones hold about a quarter. The sequences come from peripheral blood, collected from a patient treated with radiotherapy plus ipilimumab. All receptors derive from a human donor with non-small cell lung cancer whose response to radiotherapy plus ipilimumab could not be evaluated. Each CDR3 is given without its conserved first and last residue. The listing skips clone size in some rows; elsewhere it reads once, few, many or a size class.

j_call: TRBJ2-2
clone_size: -
v_call: TRBV6-5
cdr3_aa: ASSFAGAGELF

j_call: TRBJ1-5
clone_size: -
v_call: TRBV19
cdr3_aa: ASSRTGANQPQH

j_call: TRBJ1-4
clone_size: -
v_call: TRBV7-9
cdr3_aa: ASSERQGEDEKLF

j_call: TRBJ2-7
clone_size: -
v_call: TRBV9
cdr3_aa: ASSLTSGPSGEQY

j_call: TRBJ2-2
clone_size: -
v_call: TRBV30
cdr3_aa: AWSVDRSNRGSGELF

j_call: TRBJ1-5
clone_size: once
v_call: TRBV18
cdr3_aa: ASSSLLSNQPQH

j_call: TRBJ2-5
clone_size: few
v_call: TRBV5-1
cdr3_aa: ASSLAGSSGGQETQY

j_call: TRBJ1-1
clone_size: -
v_call: TRBV5-4
cdr3_aa: ASSLRGENTEAF

j_call: TRBJ1-2
clone_size: few
v_call: TRBV7-2
cdr3_aa: ASSLENAAGVNYGYT

j_call: TRBJ1-1
clone_size: -
v_call: TRBV29-1
cdr3_aa: SVEIAGDWEAF

j_call: TRBJ1-2
clone_size: -
v_call: TRBV28
cdr3_aa: ASRERGQYGYT

j_call: TRBJ2-7
clone_size: -
v_call: TRBV28
cdr3_aa: ASTEAGARTHYEQY

j_call: TRBJ1-2
clone_size: -
v_call: TRBV15
cdr3_aa: ATPTGPRGYT

j_call: TRBJ2-2
clone_size: -
v_call: TRBV5-6
cdr3_aa: ASSLGTPNTGELF

j_call: TRBJ2-1
clone_size: -
v_call: TRBV7-8
cdr3_aa: ASSGGGSGNYNEQF

j_call: TRBJ2-7
clone_size: few
v_call: TRBV6-1
cdr3_aa: ASSARLAEAYEQY

j_call: TRBJ2-7
clone_size: -
v_call: TRBV4-3
cdr3_aa: ASSLTKTSGAYEQY

j_call: TRBJ2-7
clone_size: -
v_call: TRBV19
cdr3_aa: ASSIRDDSYEQY

j_call: TRBJ1-5
clone_size: once
v_call: TRBV19
cdr3_aa: ASSRGTARHQPQH

j_call: TRBJ2-6
clone_size: few
v_call: TRBV11-2
cdr3_aa: ASSFLGQRISGANVLT

j_call: TRBJ2-1
clone_size: -
v_call: TRBV4-3
cdr3_aa: ASSQGTRDFIDEQF

j_call: TRBJ2-1
clone_size: -
v_call: TRBV9
cdr3_aa: ASSVVGAGLNEQF

j_call: TRBJ2-3
clone_size: -
v_call: TRBV28
cdr3_aa: ASSYTIAGVLTDTQY

j_call: TRBJ1-3
clone_size: few
v_call: TRBV30
cdr3_aa: AWSVGTGGLDTIY

j_call: TRBJ1-5
clone_size: -
v_call: TRBV4-3
cdr3_aa: ASSQAEGNQPQH

j_call: TRBJ2-3
clone_size: -
v_call: TRBV7-2
cdr3_aa: ASTALAEGTDTQY

j_call: TRBJ2-7
clone_size: few
v_call: TRBV6-1
cdr3_aa: ASRYHEQY

j_call: TRBJ1-1
clone_size: -
v_call: TRBV5-1
cdr3_aa: ASSFDGDPNTEAF

j_call: TRBJ2-3
clone_size: -
v_call: TRBV28
cdr3_aa: ASRDLGLGSTDTQY

j_call: TRBJ2-1
clone_size: -
v_call: TRBV28
cdr3_aa: ASSLRDKNYNEQF

j_call: TRBJ1-2
clone_size: -
v_call: TRBV11-1
cdr3_aa: ASSRSEAYGYT

j_call: TRBJ2-7
clone_size: -
v_call: TRBV5-1
cdr3_aa: ASSLAGQELYEQY

j_call: TRBJ2-7
clone_size: once
v_call: TRBV7-3
cdr3_aa: ASSLGILEEQY

j_call: TRBJ2-1
clone_size: few
v_call: TRBV19
cdr3_aa: ASSIDRGFSDEQF

j_call: TRBJ2-3
clone_size: -
v_call: TRBV18
cdr3_aa: ASSPLAGGWGTDTQY

j_call: TRBJ2-7
clone_size: -
v_call: TRBV7-2
cdr3_aa: ASSAGLSGKFYEQY

j_call: TRBJ2-7
clone_size: once
v_call: TRBV7-2
cdr3_aa: ASSLHGTGGLQY

j_call: TRBJ2-5
clone_size: -
v_call: TRBV5-1
cdr3_aa: ASSEGGARETQY

j_call: TRBJ1-2
clone_size: -
v_call: TRBV28
cdr3_aa: ASSSSGTGNYGYT

j_call: -
clone_size: -
v_call: TRBV9
cdr3_aa: ASSVDLSGYEQY

j_call: TRBJ1-5
clone_size: -
v_call: TRBV28
cdr3_aa: ASSMRGAGGNQPQH

j_call: TRBJ2-1
clone_size: -
v_call: TRBV6-1
cdr3_aa: ASSVTGGRLDEQF

j_call: TRBJ1-2
clone_size: few
v_call: TRBV2
cdr3_aa: ASRGGDNYGYT

j_call: TRBJ1-4
clone_size: -
v_call: TRBV19
cdr3_aa: ASSMTATNEKLF

j_call: TRBJ2-5
clone_size: -
v_call: TRBV28
cdr3_aa: ASTTTGGGTQY

j_call: TRBJ2-4
clone_size: -
v_call: TRBV28
cdr3_aa: ASSFLLGTSGRGAKGIQY

j_call: TRBJ1-5
clone_size: -
v_call: TRBV5-5
cdr3_aa: ASSFGGDSNQPQH

j_call: TRBJ2-7
clone_size: once
v_call: TRBV4-1
cdr3_aa: ASSHTGKGYEQY

j_call: TRBJ1-2
clone_size: -
v_call: TRBV28
cdr3_aa: ASSFSSNYGYT

j_call: TRBJ2-1
clone_size: few
v_call: TRBV10-3
cdr3_aa: AIRQGLLVNEQF

j_call: TRBJ2-2
clone_size: -
v_call: TRBV5-1
cdr3_aa: ASSLDTPNTGELF

j_call: TRBJ2-4
clone_size: -
v_call: TRBV23-1
cdr3_aa: ASTPPGRWAKNIQY